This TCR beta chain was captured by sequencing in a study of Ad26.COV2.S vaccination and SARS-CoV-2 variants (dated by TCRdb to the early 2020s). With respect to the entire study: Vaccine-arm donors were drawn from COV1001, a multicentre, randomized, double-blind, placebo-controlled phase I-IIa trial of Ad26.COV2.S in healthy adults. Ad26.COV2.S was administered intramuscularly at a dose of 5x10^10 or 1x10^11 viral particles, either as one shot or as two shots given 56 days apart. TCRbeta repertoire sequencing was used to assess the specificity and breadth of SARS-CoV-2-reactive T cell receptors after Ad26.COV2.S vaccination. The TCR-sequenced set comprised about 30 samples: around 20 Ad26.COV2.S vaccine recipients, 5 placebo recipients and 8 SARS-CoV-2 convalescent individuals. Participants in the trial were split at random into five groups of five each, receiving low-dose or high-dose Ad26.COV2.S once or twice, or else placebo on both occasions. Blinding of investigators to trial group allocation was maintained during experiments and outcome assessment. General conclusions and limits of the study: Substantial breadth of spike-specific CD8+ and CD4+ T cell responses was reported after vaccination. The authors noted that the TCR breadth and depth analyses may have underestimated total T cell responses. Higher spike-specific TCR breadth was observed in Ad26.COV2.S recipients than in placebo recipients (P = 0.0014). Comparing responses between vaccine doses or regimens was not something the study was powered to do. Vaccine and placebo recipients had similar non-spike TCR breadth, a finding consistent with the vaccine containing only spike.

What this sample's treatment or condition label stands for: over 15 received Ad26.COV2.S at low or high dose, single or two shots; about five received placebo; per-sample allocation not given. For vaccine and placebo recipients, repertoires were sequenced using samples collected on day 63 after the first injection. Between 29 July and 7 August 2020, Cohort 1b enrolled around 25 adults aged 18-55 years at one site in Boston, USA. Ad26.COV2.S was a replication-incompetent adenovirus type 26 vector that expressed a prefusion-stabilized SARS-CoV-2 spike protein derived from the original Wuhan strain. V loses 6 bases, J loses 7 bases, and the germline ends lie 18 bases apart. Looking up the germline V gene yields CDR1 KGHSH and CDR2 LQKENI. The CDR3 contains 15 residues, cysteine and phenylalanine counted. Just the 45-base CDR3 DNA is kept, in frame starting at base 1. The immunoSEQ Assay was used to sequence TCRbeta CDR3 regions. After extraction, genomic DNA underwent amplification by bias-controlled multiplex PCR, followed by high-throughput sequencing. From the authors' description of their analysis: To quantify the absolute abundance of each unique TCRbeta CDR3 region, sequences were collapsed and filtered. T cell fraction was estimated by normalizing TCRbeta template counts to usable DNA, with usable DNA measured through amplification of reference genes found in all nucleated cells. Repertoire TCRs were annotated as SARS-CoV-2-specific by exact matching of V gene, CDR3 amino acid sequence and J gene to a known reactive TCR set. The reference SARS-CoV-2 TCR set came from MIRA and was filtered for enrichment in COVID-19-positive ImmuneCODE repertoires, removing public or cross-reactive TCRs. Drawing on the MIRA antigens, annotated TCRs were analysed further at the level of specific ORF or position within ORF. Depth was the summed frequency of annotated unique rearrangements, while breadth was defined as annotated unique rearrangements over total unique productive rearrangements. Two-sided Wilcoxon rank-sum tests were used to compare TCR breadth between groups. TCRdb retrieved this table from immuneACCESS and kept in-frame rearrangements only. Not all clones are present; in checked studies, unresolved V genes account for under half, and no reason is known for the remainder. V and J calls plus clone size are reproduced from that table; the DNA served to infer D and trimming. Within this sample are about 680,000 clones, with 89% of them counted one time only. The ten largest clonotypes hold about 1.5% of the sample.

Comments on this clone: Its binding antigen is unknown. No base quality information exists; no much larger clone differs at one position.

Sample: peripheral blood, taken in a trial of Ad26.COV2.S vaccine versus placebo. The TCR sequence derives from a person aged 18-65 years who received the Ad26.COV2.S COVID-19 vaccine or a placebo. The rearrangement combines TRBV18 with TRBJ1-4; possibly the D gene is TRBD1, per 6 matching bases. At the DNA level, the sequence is TGTGCCAGCTCCCCCAGGACAGACACTTTTGAAAAACTGTTTTTT. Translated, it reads CASSPRTDTFEKLFF.